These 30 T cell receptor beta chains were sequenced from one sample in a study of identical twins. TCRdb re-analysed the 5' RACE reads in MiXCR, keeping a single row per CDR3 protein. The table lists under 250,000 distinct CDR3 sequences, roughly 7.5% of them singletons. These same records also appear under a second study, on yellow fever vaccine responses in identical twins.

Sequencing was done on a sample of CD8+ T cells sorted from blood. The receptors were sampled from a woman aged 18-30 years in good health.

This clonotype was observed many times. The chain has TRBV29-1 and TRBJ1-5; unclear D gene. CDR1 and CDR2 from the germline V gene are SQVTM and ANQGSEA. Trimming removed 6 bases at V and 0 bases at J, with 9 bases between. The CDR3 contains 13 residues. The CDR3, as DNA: TGCAGCGTCCCGGCGGATAGCAATCAGCCCCAGCATTTT. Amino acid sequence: CSVPADSNQPQHF.

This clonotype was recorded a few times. The CDR3 spells CASRLADEQFF. The CDR3 nucleotides are TGTGCCAGCAGACTAGCCGATGAGCAGTTCTTC. This rearrangement joins TRBV12-3 or TRBV12-4 to TRBJ2-1; D may be TRBD2 (6 bases). The CDR3 consists of 11 residues. The ends were cut back, 6 bases at V and 8 bases at J, with 8 bases in the middle.

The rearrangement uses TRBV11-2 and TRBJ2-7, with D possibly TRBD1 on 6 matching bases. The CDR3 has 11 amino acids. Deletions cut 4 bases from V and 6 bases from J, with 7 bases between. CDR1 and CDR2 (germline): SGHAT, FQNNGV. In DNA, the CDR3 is TGTGCCAGCAGCTCCAGGGGCGAGCAGTACGTC. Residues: CASSSRGEQYV.

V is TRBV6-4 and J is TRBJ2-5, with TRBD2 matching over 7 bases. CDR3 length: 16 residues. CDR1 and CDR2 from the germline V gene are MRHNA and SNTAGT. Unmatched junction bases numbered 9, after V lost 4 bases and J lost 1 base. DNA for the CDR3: TGTGCCAGCAGTGTTCAGCGGGGTAGGCCCCAAGAGACCCAGTACTTC. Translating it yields CASSVQRGRPQETQYF.

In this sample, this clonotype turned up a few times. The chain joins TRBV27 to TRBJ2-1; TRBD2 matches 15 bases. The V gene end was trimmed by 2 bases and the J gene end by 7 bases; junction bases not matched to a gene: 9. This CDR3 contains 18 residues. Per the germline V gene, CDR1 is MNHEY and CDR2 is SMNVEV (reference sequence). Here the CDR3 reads CASSLARTSGRARNEQFF. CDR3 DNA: TGTGCCAGCAGTTTAGCCAGGACTAGCGGGAGGGCCAGGAATGAGCAGTTCTTC.

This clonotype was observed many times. The CDR3 region is CASSLPGQATNEKLFF. The CDR3 DNA sequence: TGTGCCAGCAGCTTACCAGGACAGGCAACTAATGAAAAACTGTTTTTT. The chain couples TRBV7-8 to TRBJ1-4; 7 bases fit TRBD1. Per the germline V gene, CDR1 is SGHVS and CDR2 is FQNEAQ. The CDR3 sequence is 16 residues long. With V trimmed by 2 bases and J by 0 bases, 3 bases remained unmatched.

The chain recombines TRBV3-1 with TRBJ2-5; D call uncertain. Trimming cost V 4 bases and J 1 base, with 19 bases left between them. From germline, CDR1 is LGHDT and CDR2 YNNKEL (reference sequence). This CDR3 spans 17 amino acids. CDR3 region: CASSPSAPGNLQETQYF. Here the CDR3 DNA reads TGTGCCAGCAGCCCATCAGCCCCTGGCAATCTCCAAGAGACCCAGTACTTC.

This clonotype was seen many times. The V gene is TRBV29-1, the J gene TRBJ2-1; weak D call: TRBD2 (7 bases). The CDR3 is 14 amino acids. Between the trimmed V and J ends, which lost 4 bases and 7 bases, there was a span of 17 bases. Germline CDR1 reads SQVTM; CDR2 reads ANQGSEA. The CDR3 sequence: CSVVESEGGNEQFF. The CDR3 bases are TGCAGCGTTGTCGAATCCGAGGGGGGGAATGAGCAGTTCTTC.

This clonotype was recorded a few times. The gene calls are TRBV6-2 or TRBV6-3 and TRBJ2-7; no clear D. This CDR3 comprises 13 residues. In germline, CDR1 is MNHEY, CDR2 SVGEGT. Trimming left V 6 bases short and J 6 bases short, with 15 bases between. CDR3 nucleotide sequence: TGTGCCAGCAGCCCTTCCCTGGTAGGCGAGCAGTACGTC. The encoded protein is CASSPSLVGEQYV.

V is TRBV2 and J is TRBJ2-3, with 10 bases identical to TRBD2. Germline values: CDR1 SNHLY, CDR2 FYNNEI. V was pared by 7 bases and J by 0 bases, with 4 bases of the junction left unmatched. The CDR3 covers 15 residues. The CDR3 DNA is TGTGCCAGCAAGGGACTAGCGATTAGCACAGATACGCAGTATTTT. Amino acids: CASKGLAISTDTQYF.

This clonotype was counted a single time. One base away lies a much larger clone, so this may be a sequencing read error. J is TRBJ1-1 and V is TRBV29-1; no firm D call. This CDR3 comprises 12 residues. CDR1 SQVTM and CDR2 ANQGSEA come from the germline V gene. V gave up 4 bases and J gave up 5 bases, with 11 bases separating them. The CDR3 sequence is CSVASRETEAFF. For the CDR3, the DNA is TGCAGCGTTGCCAGTCGGGAGACTGAAGCTTTCTTT.

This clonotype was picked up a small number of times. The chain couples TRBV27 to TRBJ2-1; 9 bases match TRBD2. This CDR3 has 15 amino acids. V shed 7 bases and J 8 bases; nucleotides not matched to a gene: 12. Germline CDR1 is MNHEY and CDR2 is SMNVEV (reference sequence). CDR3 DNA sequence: TGTGCCAGCACCCCGGCGGGAGGGCCTGGTTATGAGCAGTTCTTC. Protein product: CASTPAGGPGYEQFF.

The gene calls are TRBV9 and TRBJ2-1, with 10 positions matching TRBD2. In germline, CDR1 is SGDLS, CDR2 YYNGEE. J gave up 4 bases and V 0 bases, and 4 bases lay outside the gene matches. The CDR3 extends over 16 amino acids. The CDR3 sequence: CASSVEAGGRYNEQFF. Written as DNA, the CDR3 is TGTGCCAGCAGCGTAGAAGCGGGGGGGCGGTACAATGAGCAGTTCTTC.

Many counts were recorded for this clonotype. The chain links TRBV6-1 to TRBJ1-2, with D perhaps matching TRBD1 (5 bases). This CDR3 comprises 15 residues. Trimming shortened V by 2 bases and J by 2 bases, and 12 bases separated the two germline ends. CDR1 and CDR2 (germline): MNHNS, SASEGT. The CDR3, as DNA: TGTGCCAGCAGTGAACTTACAGGTACCAACTATGGCTACACCTTC. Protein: CASSELTGTNYGYTF.

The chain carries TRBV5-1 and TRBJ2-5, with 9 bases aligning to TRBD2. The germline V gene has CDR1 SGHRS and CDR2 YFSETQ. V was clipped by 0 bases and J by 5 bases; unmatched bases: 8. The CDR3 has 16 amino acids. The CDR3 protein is CASSLELAGNRETQYF. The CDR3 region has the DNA TGCGCCAGCAGCTTGGAGCTAGCGGGGAATCGGGAGACCCAGTACTTC.

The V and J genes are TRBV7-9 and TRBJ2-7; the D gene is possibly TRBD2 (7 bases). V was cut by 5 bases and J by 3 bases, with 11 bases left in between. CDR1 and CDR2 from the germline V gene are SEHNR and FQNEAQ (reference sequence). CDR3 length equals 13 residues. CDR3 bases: TGTGCCAGCAGCCGGGGGGCCCGCTACGAGCAGTACTTC. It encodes CASSRGARYEQYF.

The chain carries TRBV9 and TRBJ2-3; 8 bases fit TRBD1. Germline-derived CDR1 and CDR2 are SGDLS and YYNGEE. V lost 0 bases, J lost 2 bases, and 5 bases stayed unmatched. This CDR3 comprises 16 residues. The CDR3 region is CASSVAETGDTDTQYF. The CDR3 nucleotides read TGTGCCAGCAGCGTAGCCGAGACAGGGGACACAGATACGCAGTATTTT.

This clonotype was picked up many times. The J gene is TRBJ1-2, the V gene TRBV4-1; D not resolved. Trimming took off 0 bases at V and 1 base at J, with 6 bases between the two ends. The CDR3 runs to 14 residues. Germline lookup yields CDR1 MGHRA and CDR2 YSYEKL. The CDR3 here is CASSQERVNYGYTF. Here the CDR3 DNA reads TGCGCCAGCAGCCAAGAAAGAGTTAACTATGGCTACACCTTC.

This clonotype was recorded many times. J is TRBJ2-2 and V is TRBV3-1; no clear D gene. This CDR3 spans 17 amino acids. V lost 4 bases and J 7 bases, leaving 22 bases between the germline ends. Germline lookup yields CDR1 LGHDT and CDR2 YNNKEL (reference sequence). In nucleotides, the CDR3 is TGTGCCAGCAGCCCGAGAGCGATATTCCCCCTCAGCGGGGAGCTGTTTTTT. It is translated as CASSPRAIFPLSGELFF.

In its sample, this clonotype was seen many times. CDR3 bases: TGTGCCACCAGTATCGGCCCCGCAGATACGCAGTATTTT. The encoded protein is CATSIGPADTQYF. The J gene is TRBJ2-3, the V gene TRBV24-1; D gene uncertain. In germline, CDR1 is KGHDR, CDR2 SFDVKD. The CDR3 has 13 residues. V was clipped by 6 bases and J by 4 bases, with 10 bases between them.

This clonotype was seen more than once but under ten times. CDR3 nucleotides: TGTGCCAGCAGCACTCGGACGGCGAACACTGAAGCTTTCTTT. Its translation: CASSTRTANTEAFF. This chain connects TRBV9 to TRBJ1-1; D is unclear. The CDR3 is 14 residues long. Trimming stripped 4 bases from V and 1 base from J, with 11 bases between. The germline V gene has CDR1 SGDLS and CDR2 YYNGEE.

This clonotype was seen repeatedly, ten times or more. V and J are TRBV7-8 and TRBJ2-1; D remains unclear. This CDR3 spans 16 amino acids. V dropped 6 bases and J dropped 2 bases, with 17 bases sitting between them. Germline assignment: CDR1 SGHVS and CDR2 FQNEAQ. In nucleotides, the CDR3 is TGTGCCAGCAGTATCAAGGCGCGATCGGCCTACAATGAGCAGTTCTTC. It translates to CASSIKARSAYNEQFF.

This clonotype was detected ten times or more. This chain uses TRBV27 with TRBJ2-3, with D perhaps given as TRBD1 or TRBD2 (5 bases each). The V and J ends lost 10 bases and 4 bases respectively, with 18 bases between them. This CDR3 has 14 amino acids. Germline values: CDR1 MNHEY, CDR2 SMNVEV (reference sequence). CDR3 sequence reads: CATKSAWDPDTQYF. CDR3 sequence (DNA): TGTGCCACCAAGTCAGCATGGGACCCAGATACGCAGTATTTT.

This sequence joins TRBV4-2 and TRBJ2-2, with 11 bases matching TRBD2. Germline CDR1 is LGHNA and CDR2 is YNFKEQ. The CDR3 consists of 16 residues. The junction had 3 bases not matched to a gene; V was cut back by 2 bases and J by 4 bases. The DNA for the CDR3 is TGTGCCAGCAGCCAACCCGGGACTAGCGGCACCGGGGAGCTGTTTTTT. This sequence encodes CASSQPGTSGTGELFF.

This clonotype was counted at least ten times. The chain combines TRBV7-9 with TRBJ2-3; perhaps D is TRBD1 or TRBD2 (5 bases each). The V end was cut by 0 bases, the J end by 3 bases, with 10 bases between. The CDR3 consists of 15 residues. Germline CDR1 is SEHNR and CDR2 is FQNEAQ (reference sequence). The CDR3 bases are TGTGCCAGCAGCTTAGCGTTCAGGGAGACAGATACGCAGTATTTT. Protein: CASSLAFRETDTQYF. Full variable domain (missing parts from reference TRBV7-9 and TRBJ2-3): DTGVSQNPRHKITKRGQNVTFRCDPISEHNRLYWYRQTLGQGPEFLTYFQNEAQLEKSRLLSDRFSAERPKGSFSTLEIQRTEQGDSAMYLCASSLAFRETDTQYFGPGTRLTVL.

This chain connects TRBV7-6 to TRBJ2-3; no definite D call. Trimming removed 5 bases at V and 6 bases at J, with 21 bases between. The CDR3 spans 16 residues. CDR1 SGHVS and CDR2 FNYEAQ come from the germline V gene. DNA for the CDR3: TGTGCCAGCAGCCCTAGTTGGTATCGTGGAACGGATACGCAGTATTTT. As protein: CASSPSWYRGTDTQYF.

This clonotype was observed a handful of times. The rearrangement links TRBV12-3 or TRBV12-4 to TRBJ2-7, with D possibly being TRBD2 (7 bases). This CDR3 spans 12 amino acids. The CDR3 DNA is TGTGCCAGCAGTTTAGCAGGGGGACTAATCCACGTC. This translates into CASSLAGGLIHV.

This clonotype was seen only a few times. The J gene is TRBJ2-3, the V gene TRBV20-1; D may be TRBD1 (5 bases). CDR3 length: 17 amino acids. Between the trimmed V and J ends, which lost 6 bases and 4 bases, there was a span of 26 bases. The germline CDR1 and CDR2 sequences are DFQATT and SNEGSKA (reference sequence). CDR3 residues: CSAPTKTVSPGSDTQYF. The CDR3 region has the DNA TGCAGTGCCCCAACAAAGACGGTGTCCCCAGGGTCAGATACGCAGTATTTT.

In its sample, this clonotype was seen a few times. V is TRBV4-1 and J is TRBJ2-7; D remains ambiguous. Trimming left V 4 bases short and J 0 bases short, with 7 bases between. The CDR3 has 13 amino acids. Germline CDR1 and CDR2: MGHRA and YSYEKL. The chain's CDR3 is CASSLDFSYEQYF. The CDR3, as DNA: TGCGCCAGCAGCCTTGACTTCTCCTACGAGCAGTACTTC.

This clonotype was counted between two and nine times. The DNA of the CDR3 is TGTGCCAGCAGTTCCGGGGGTGGTGATACGCAGTATTTT. This encodes CASSSGGGDTQYF. The gene calls are TRBV6-2 or TRBV6-3 and TRBJ2-3; D is possibly TRBD2 (6 bases). V lost 4 bases to trimming and J lost 6 bases, with 11 bases between them. CDR3 length equals 13 residues. CDR1 MNHEY and CDR2 SVGEGT come from the germline V gene.